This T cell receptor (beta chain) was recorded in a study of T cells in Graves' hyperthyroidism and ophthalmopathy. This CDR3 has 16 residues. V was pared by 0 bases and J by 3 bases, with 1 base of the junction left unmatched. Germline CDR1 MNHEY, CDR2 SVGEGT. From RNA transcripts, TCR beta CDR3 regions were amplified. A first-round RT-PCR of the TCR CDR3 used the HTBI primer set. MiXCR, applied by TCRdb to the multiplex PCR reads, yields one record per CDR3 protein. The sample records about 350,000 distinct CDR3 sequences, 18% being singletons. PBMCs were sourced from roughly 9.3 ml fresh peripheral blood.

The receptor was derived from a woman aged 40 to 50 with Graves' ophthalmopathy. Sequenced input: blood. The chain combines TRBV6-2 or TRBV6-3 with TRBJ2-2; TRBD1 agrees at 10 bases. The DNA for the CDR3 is TGTGCCAGCAGTTACTCCGGGACAGGGGACACCGGGGAGCTGTTTTTT. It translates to CASSYSGTGDTGELFF.